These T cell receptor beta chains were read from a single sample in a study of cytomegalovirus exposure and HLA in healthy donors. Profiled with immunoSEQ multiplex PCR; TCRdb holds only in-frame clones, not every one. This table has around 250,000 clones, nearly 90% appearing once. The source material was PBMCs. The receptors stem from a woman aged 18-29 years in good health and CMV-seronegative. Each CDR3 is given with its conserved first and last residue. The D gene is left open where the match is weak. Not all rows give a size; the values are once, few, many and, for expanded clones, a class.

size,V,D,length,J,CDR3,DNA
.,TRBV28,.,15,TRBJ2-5,CASSLLAPLQETQYF,TGTGCCAGCAGTTTATTAGCCCCGCTCCAAGAGACCCAGTACTTC
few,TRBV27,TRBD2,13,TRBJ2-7,CASKVGGTYEQYF,TGTGCCAGCAAGGTGGGGGGGACCTACGAGCAGTACTTC
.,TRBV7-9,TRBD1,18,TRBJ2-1,CASSLVGARDRALNEQFF,TGTGCCAGCAGCTTAGTAGGGGCCCGGGACAGGGCTTTAAATGAGCAGTTCTTC
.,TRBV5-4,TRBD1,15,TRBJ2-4,CASSPGTGGKNIQYF,TGTGCCAGCAGCCCAGGGACAGGGGGAAAAAACATTCAGTACTTC
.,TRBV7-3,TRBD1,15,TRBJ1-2,CASSPTGGANYGYTF,TGTGCCAGCAGCCCGACAGGGGGAGCTAACTATGGCTACACCTTC
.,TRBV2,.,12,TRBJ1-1,CASSDPATEAFF,TGTGCCAGCAGTGATCCCGCGACTGAAGCTTTCTTT
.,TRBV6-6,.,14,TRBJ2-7,CASSYAQGAYEQYF,TGTGCCAGCAGTTACGCGCAGGGCGCCTACGAGCAGTACTTC
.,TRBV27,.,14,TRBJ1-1,CASSLSRGNTEAFF,TGTGCCAGCAGTTTATCGCGGGGGAACACTGAAGCTTTCTTT
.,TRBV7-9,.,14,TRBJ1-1,CASSLGTVNTEAFF,TGTGCCAGCAGCTTAGGGACAGTGAACACTGAAGCTTTCTTT
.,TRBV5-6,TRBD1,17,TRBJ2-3,CASSFSETGSCTDTQYF,TGTGCCAGCAGCTTCTCCGAGACAGGGTCTTGCACAGATACGCAGTATTTT
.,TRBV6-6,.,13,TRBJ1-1,CASAGWMNTEAFF,TGTGCCAGCGCGGGTTGGATGAACACTGAAGCTTTCTTT
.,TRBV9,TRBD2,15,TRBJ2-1,CASSVASGELNEQFF,TGTGCCAGCAGCGTAGCCAGCGGGGAACTCAATGAGCAGTTCTTC
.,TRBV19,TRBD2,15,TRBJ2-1,CASSIGLAAYNEQFF,TGTGCCAGTAGTATAGGACTAGCGGCCTACAATGAGCAGTTCTTC
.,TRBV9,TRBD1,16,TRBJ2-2,CASSAPGQLNTGELFF,TGTGCCAGCAGCGCCCCGGGACAGCTGAACACCGGGGAGCTGTTTTTT
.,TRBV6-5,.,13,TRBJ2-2,CASSYFQSGELFF,TGTGCCAGCAGTTACTTCCAGTCTGGGGAGCTGTTTTTT
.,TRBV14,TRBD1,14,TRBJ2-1,CASSPQGAENEQFF,TGTGCCAGCAGCCCCCAGGGGGCGGAGAATGAGCAGTTCTTC
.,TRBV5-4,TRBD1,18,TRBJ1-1,CASSLYVGGQGARTEAFF,TGTGCCAGCAGCTTGTACGTAGGAGGACAGGGGGCAAGGACTGAAGCTTTCTTT
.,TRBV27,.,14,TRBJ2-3,CASSSAESPDTQYF,TGTGCCAGCAGTTCAGCGGAGTCTCCAGATACGCAGTATTTT
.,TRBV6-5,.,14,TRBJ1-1,CASRIDRRNTEAFF,TGTGCCAGCAGGATAGACAGGCGGAACACTGAAGCTTTCTTT
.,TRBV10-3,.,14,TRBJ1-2,CAISGRGTNYGYTF,TGTGCCATCAGTGGAAGGGGAACTAACTATGGCTACACCTTC
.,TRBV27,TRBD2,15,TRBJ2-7,CASSLRGSSSYEQYF,TGTGCCAGCAGTCTGCGGGGGTCAAGCTCCTACGAGCAGTACTTC
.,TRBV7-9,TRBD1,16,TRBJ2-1,CASSPQGTGGLNEQFF,TGTGCCAGCAGCCCGCAAGGGACAGGGGGCTTAAATGAGCAGTTCTTC
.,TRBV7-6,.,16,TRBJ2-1,CASSFPGWDIPNEQFF,TGTGCCAGCAGCTTCCCCGGGTGGGACATACCCAATGAGCAGTTCTTC
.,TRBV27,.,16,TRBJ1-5,CASSPLARAGNQPQHF,TGTGCCAGCAGCCCCCTTGCTAGAGCTGGCAATCAGCCCCAGCATTTT
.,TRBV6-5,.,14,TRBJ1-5,CASSYRRNDQPQHF,TGTGCCAGCAGTTACAGGAGAAATGATCAGCCCCAGCATTTT
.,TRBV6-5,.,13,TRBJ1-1,CASSYSGGAEAFF,TGTGCCAGCAGTTACTCGGGGGGGGCTGAAGCTTTCTTT